This passage covers 9 T cell receptor beta chains from one sample sequenced in a study of human T cells and chemical hapten exposure. The time point was: pre-sensitization, week 0. The treatment: therapeutic diphenylcyclopropenone sensitization with weekly scalp DPC. TCRdb redid the calling of the RACE reads with MiXCR, one entry per CDR3 protein. The table records tens of thousands of distinct CDR3 sequences, roughly 11% of them present only once. The sample consisted of whole blood, taken in connection with sensitization to the hapten diphenylcyclopropenone (DPC). Every receptor here comes from a woman aged 50 to 60 with alopecia areata. Some clones in this sample may be carry-over from other donors' samples.

The genes are TRBV18 and TRBJ1-3, with D hard to call. Germline CDR1 is KGHSH and CDR2 is LQKENI. The V and J ends lost 5 bases and 0 bases respectively, with 8 bases between them. This CDR3 has 14 residues. The CDR3 here is CASSTTDSGNTIYF. CDR3 nucleotide sequence: TGTGCCAGCTCAACGACGGACTCTGGAAACACCATATATTTT.

The rearrangement links TRBV28 to TRBJ2-2, with a weak D call TRBD2 (7 bases). The CDR3 spans 16 residues. Trimming shortened V by 6 bases and J by 0 bases, and 14 bases separated the two germline ends. Germline-derived CDR1 and CDR2 are MDHEN and SYDVKM. The CDR3 DNA reads as TGTGCCAGCAGGGGGGGGCTATTGGCGAACACCGGGGAGCTGTTTTTT. Its translation: CASRGGLLANTGELFF. Filled out from reference TRBV28 and TRBJ2-2, the complete variable domain reads DVKVTQSSRYLVKRTGEKVFLECVQDMDHENMFWYRQDPGLGLRLIYFSYDVKMKEKGDIPEGYSVSREKKERFSLILESASTNQTSMYLCASRGGLLANTGELFFGEGSRLTVL.

This clonotype has at least ten counts. This chain connects TRBV28 to TRBJ2-2, with D possibly matching TRBD1 (5 bases). This CDR3 is built from 15 residues. V was clipped by 4 bases and J by 4 bases, with 13 bases between them. Looked up from germline, CDR1 is MDHEN and CDR2 is SYDVKM. DNA for the CDR3: TGTGCCAGCAGTTCCGAAGGGGAAGGCACCGGGGAGCTGTTTTTT. It codes for CASSSEGEGTGELFF.

This clonotype was seen a handful of times. The chain carries TRBV7-2 and TRBJ1-2, with a tentative D call TRBD1 (5 bases). The V end lost 0 bases, the J end lost 8 bases, and 10 bases lay between the germline ends. Germline V gene data show CDR1 as SGHTA and CDR2 as FQGNSA. There are 13 residues in the CDR3. The CDR3 spells CASSLALRDGYTF. CDR3 coding DNA: TGTGCCAGCAGCTTAGCGCTCAGGGACGGCTACACCTTC.

This clonotype was counted a few times. The rearrangement links TRBV11-2 to TRBJ1-6; no reliable D call. CDR1 and CDR2 from the germline V gene are SGHAT and FQNNGV. The length of the CDR3 is 13 residues. Trimming removed 5 bases from V and 4 bases from J, with 6 bases in between. CDR3 region: CASSPEYNSPLHF. The CDR3 DNA sequence: TGTGCCAGCAGCCCAGAGTATAATTCACCCCTCCACTTT.

Many counts were recorded for this clonotype. The chain recombines TRBV3-1 with TRBJ2-2; D possibly corresponds to TRBD2 (5 bases). Germline V gene lookup returns CDR1 LGHDT and CDR2 YNNKEL (reference sequence). The CDR3 has 14 residues. V was pared by 5 bases and J by 3 bases, with 10 bases between. CDR3 residues: CASSGGLYTGELFF. The CDR3 nucleotides are TGTGCCAGCAGCGGAGGACTTTACACCGGGGAGCTGTTTTTT. Based on the CDR3 plus reference TRBV3-1 and TRBJ2-2, the full variable domain is DTAVSQTPKYLVTQMGNDKSIKCEQNLGHDTMYWYKQDSKKFLKIMFSYNNKELIINETVPNRFSPKSPDKAHLNLHINSLELGDSAVYFCASSGGLYTGELFFGEGSRLTVL.

This clonotype showed up many times. CDR3 region: CASSPTNYGYTF. The CDR3 bases are TGTGCCAGCAGCCCCACTAACTATGGCTACACCTTC. V is TRBV7-6 and J is TRBJ1-2; D ambiguous. The CDR3 consists of 12 residues. Trimming shortened V by 5 bases and J by 0 bases, and 4 bases separated the two germline ends. In germline, CDR1 is SGHVS, CDR2 FNYEAQ. Full variable domain (remainder filled in from reference TRBV7-6 and TRBJ1-2): GAGVSQSPRYKVTKRGQDVALRCDPISGHVSLYWYRQALGQGPEFLTYFNYEAQQDKSGLPNDRFSAERPEGSISTLTIQRTEQRDSAMYRCASSPTNYGYTFGSGTRLTVV.

Only a few counts were recorded for this clonotype. At one end the junction does not follow the germline gene, possibly because of a read error. The chain combines TRBV18 with TRBJ1-4; possible D gene TRBD1, 5 bases. The CDR3 has 14 amino acids. The germline CDR1 and CDR2 sequences are KGHSH and LQKENI. CDR3 sequence reads: CASSPPQALEKLFF. Here the CDR3 DNA reads TGTGCCAGCTCACCCCCACAGGCGCTTGAAAAGCTGTTTTTT. The variable domain in full, with the rest retrieved from reference TRBV18 and TRBJ1-4, is NAGVMQNPRHLVRRRGQEARLRCSPMKGHSHVYWYRQLPEEGLKFMVYLQKENIIDESGMPKERFSAEFPKEGPSILRIQQVVRGDSAAYFCASSPPQALEKLFFGSGTQLSVL.

The CDR3 is CASSVGTYEQYF. In DNA, the CDR3 is TGTGCCAGCAGTGTCGGAACCTACGAGCAGTACTTC. V gene TRBV28 combines with J gene TRBJ2-7; D gene unclear. CDR3 size: 12 residues. Trimming took off 5 bases at V and 2 bases at J, with 7 bases between the two ends. In germline, CDR1 is MDHEN, CDR2 SYDVKM.